This T cell receptor (beta chain) was observed in a study of PD-L1 blockade in urothelial cancer. As for the study in general: Patients, treated from about 2014 onward, received atezolizumab 1,200 mg intravenously every 3 weeks.

Patients in the study were battling locally advanced or metastatic urothelial carcinoma. For each patient, 1 to 8 samples were obtained, pretreatment and on-treatment. Germline CDR1 is SGHRS and CDR2 is YFSETQ. Germline trimming cut 0 bases from V and 4 bases from J; bases unmatched to any gene: 4. The CDR3 has 15 amino acids. Synthetic templates analogous to TCR were spiked into all PCRs individually. Profiling relied on immunoSEQ multiplex PCR, and the TCRdb table lists in-frame clones only, not all of them. The table lists roughly 25,000 clones, roughly 80% of them singletons. The source of this sequence is a man between 70 and 80 years old with urothelial cancer. Sequenced here: PBMCs, sampled around atezolizumab (anti-PD-L1) treatment. This chain joins TRBV5-1 and TRBJ2-3; 8 bases line up with TRBD2. The CDR3 protein is CASSLGGRFPDTQYF. The CDR3 region has the DNA TGCGCCAGCAGCTTGGGCGGGAGGTTCCCAGATACGCAGTATTTT.